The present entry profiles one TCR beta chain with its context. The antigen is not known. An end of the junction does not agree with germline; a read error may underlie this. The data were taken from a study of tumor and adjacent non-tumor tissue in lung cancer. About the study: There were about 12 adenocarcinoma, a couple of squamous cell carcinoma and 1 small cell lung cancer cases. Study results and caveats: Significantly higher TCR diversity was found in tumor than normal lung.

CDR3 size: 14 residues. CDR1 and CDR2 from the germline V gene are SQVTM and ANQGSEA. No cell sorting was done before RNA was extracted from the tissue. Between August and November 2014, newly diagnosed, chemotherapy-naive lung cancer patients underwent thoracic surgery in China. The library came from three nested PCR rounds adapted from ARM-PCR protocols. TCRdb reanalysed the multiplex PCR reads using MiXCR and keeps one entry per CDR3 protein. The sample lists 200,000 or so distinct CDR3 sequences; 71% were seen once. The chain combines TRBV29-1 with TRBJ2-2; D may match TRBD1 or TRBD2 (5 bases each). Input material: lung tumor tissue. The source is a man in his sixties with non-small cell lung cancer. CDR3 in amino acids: CIVEGQGNTGELFF. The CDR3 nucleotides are TGCATCGTTGAGGGCCAGGGAAACACCGGGGAGCTGTTTTTT.